These 32 T cell receptor beta chains share one sample of origin, sequenced in a study of stem cell transplantation in POMP-related autoinflammatory disease. Clones were sequenced by immunoSEQ multiplex PCR, and TCRdb holds only the in-frame ones, with some missing. The sample contains roughly 68,000 clones, approximately 91% of which appear only once. The specimen comprised CD4+ T cells from PBMCs, sampled after stem cell transplantation. Receptors were obtained from a human patient with POMP-related autoinflammation and immune dysregulation (PRAID). Some T cells may trace back to the graft donor.

The chain links TRBV6-5 to TRBJ2-2; D tentatively fits TRBD1 or TRBD2 (5 bases each). The ends were cut back, 3 bases at V and 5 bases at J, with 16 bases in the middle. CDR1 and CDR2 (germline): MNHEY, SVGAGI. This CDR3 has 16 amino acids. The CDR3, as DNA: TGTGCCAGCAGTTATTCGGGGCTCCGATGGACCGGGGAGCTGTTTTTT. Its protein is CASSYSGLRWTGELFF.

This rearrangement joins TRBV25-1 to TRBJ2-3, with TRBD1 as a possible D gene (5 bases). With 1 base removed from V and 3 bases from J, the gap between germline ends came to 11 bases. CDR1 is MGHDK and CDR2 is SYGVNS in the germline V gene. The CDR3 contains 15 residues. CDR3 region: CASSEWAGWTDTQYF. CDR3 bases: TGTGCCAGCAGTGAATGGGCAGGGTGGACAGATACGCAGTATTTT.

CDR3 bases: TGTGCCAGCAGACGATCACAGGGGAATGAGCAGTTCTTC. Protein sequence: CASRRSQGNEQFF. V gene TRBV28 combines with J gene TRBJ2-1; 7 nucleotides align to TRBD1. Losses at the gene ends were 6 bases for V and 7 bases for J; bases not matched to a gene: 6. The CDR3 has 13 residues. Germline CDR1 reads MDHEN; CDR2 reads SYDVKM.

The chain uses TRBV2 and TRBJ2-5; tentatively, D is TRBD2 (7 bases). V lost 6 bases, J lost 1 base, and 12 bases lay in between. Germline V gene data show CDR1 as SNHLY and CDR2 as FYNNEI. The CDR3 spans 14 residues. The CDR3 sequence is CASRKRGGQETQYF. In DNA form, the CDR3 reads TGTGCCAGCAGAAAAAGGGGGGGCCAAGAGACCCAGTACTTC.

This clone was counted a single time. This chain uses TRBV18 with TRBJ1-2; D ambiguous. Trimming pared 1 base from V and 5 bases from J, leaving 5 bases between. The CDR3 is made up of 12 amino acids. Germline V gives CDR1 KGHSH, CDR2 LQKENI. The CDR3 region has the DNA TGTGCCAGCTCACCACGGCAGTATGGCTACACCTTC. Its protein is CASSPRQYGYTF.

The V gene is TRBV28, the J gene TRBJ2-1, with 14 bases lining up with TRBD2. Germline trimming cut 2 bases from V and 8 bases from J; bases unmatched to any gene: 5. The germline V gene has CDR1 MDHEN and CDR2 SYDVKM. CDR3 length: 16 amino acids. The CDR3 here is CASSLLGTSGGDEQFF. In nucleotides, the CDR3 is TGTGCCAGCAGTTTACTCGGGACTAGCGGGGGAGATGAGCAGTTCTTC. Complete variable domain (other parts from reference TRBV28 and TRBJ2-1): DVKVTQSSRYLVKRTGEKVFLECVQDMDHENMFWYRQDPGLGLRLIYFSYDVKMKEKGDIPEGYSVSREKKERFSLILESASTNQTSMYLCASSLLGTSGGDEQFFGPGTRLTVL.

V is TRBV6-5 and J is TRBJ2-7; 8 positions match TRBD1. Per germline, CDR1 MNHEY and CDR2 SVGAGI. This CDR3 contains 15 residues. V gave up 4 bases and J gave up 1 base; unmatched junction bases: 6. The CDR3 coding sequence is TGTGCCAGCAGTTCAAGGCGACAGGGGTCCTACGAGCAGTACTTC. Translating gives CASSSRRQGSYEQYF.

The chain is built from TRBV5-1 and TRBJ1-6; TRBD1 aligns across 8 bases. V lost 4 bases, J lost 10 bases, and 7 bases stayed unmatched. Per the germline V gene, CDR1 is SGHRS and CDR2 is YFSETQ. The CDR3 contains 14 residues. The DNA for the CDR3 is TGCGCCAGCAGCCGGGGACAGGACGGATCACCCCTCCACTTT. It specifies CASSRGQDGSPLHF.

This chain links TRBV28 with TRBJ1-2, with D possibly matching TRBD1 (6 bases). This CDR3 has 16 amino acids. Germline V CDR1 and CDR2: MDHEN, SYDVKM. V lost 1 base to trimming and J lost 4 bases, with 16 bases between them. CDR3 loop: CASSLSSTQGTYGYTF. DNA of the CDR3: TGTGCCAGCAGTTTATCCTCCACTCAGGGGACCTATGGCTACACCTTC.

The rearrangement joins TRBV6-5 to TRBJ2-7; TRBD1 matches at 11 bases. V was pared by 6 bases and J by 7 bases, with 8 bases of the junction left unmatched. This CDR3 has 14 residues. Germline V gives CDR1 MNHEY, CDR2 SVGAGI. CDR3 DNA: TGTGCCAGCAGCCGGGACAGGGGGGACTATGAGCAGTACGTC. Its translation is CASSRDRGDYEQYV.

In DNA form, the CDR3 reads TGTGCCAGCAGTGAAGGGGGGATCTCCTACAATGAGCAGTTCTTC. Translated: CASSEGGISYNEQFF. This chain connects TRBV2 to TRBJ2-1; D possibly matches TRBD1 or TRBD2 (5 bases each). Trimming removed 1 base from V and 0 bases from J, with 7 bases in between. The CDR3 runs to 15 residues. Per the germline V gene, CDR1 is SNHLY and CDR2 is FYNNEI.

This clone was counted a single time. The rearrangement links TRBV10-2 to TRBJ2-3; 9 bases map to TRBD1. V shed 1 base, J shed 4 bases, and the junction held 6 bases outside the gene matches. The CDR3 consists of 16 residues. From germline, CDR1 is WSHSY and CDR2 SAAADI. Here the CDR3 DNA reads TGCGCCAGCAGTGAGTACCCTACAGGGGGCGCAGATACGCAGTATTTT. It translates to CASSEYPTGGADTQYF.

The chain combines TRBV2 with TRBJ2-3; 12 bases align to TRBD2. CDR1 and CDR2 from the germline V gene are SNHLY and FYNNEI. The length of the CDR3 is 17 residues. V was pared by 0 bases and J by 1 base, with 2 bases of the junction left unmatched. In nucleotides, the CDR3 is TGTGCCAGCAGTGAAGCGCGGACTAGCGGGGGCACAGATACGCAGTATTTT. It is translated as CASSEARTSGGTDTQYF.

The chain has TRBV19 and TRBJ1-2; the match to TRBD1 covers 9 bases. V trimming: 6 bases; J trimming: 5 bases; junction bases outside the gene matches: 7. Per the germline V gene, CDR1 is LNHDA and CDR2 is SQIVND (reference sequence). The CDR3 spans 14 residues. CDR3 DNA: TGTGCCAGTAGCCGGGACAGGGCTTGGTATGGCTACACCTTC. It is translated as CASSRDRAWYGYTF.

The CDR3 region is CASIDRMVATNEKLFF. The CDR3 nucleotides read TGTGCCAGTATTGACAGGATGGTTGCAACTAATGAAAAACTGTTTTTT. The chain combines TRBV2 with TRBJ1-4, with TRBD1 as a possible D gene (6 bases). The CDR3 has 16 amino acids. Trimming shortened V by 9 bases and J by 0 bases, and 17 bases separated the two germline ends. Per the germline V gene, CDR1 is SNHLY and CDR2 is FYNNEI.

The chain couples TRBV29-1 to TRBJ1-5; 10 nucleotides agree with TRBD1. The junction had 8 bases not matched to a gene; V was cut back by 6 bases and J by 9 bases. The CDR3 loop spans 13 amino acids. CDR1 is SQVTM, CDR2 ANQGSEA, per germline. CDR3 sequence reads: CSVGTGAEMPQHF. CDR3 sequence (DNA): TGCAGCGTAGGGACAGGGGCCGAGATGCCCCAGCATTTT.

This rearrangement joins TRBV23-1 to TRBJ2-1; the D is unclear. TRBV23-1 is an ORF; its function is uncertain. The V end was cut by 11 bases, the J end by 6 bases, with 11 bases between. The CDR3 consists of 11 residues. The CDR3 sequence is CAPPWSNEQFF. The CDR3 bases are TGCGCCCCCCCGTGGTCCAATGAGCAGTTCTTC.

This clone was observed a handful of times. The V gene is TRBV5-1, the J gene TRBJ1-2; 8 bases are a match to TRBD1. The V gene's germline CDR1 is SGHRS and CDR2 YFSETQ. Trimming took 3 bases from V and 1 from J; bases not matched to a gene: 5. The CDR3 runs to 15 residues. The CDR3 region is CASSSTGVNNYGYTF. The DNA of the CDR3 is TGCGCCAGCAGCTCGACAGGGGTGAATAACTATGGCTACACCTTC.

This clone was seen just once. This sequence joins TRBV7-2 and TRBJ2-7; possibly TRBD2 for D (7 bases). CDR3 length: 15 amino acids. Germline CDR1 and CDR2: SGHTA and FQGNSA. V was clipped by 3 bases and J by 2 bases, with 14 bases between them. The CDR3 loop is CASSFRGAGAYEQYF. The CDR3 DNA follows: TGTGCCAGCAGCTTTAGGGGGGCGGGAGCCTACGAGCAGTACTTC.

V is TRBV7-6 and J is TRBJ2-2, with 13 bases that match TRBD2. Losses at the gene ends were 6 bases for V and 4 bases for J; bases not matched to a gene: 11. From germline, CDR1 is SGHVS and CDR2 FNYEAQ. This CDR3 region has 18 residues. In nucleotides, the CDR3 is TGTGCCAGCAGTCCTGGACTAGCGGGGGACTCAATCACCGGGGAGCTGTTTTTT. This gives the protein CASSPGLAGDSITGELFF.

The J gene is TRBJ1-3, the V gene TRBV9; D is uncertain. The germline V and J ends were trimmed by 0 bases and 0 bases, with 10 bases remaining between them. The CDR3 sequence is 16 residues long. Germline CDR1 reads SGDLS; CDR2 reads YYNGEE. CDR3 in DNA: TGTGCCAGCAGCGTAGGTACAGCCCGCTCTGGAAACACCATATATTTT. Its protein product is CASSVGTARSGNTIYF.

The J gene is TRBJ2-7, the V gene TRBV7-8; no clear D. Germline V lookup: CDR1 SGHVS, CDR2 FQNEAQ. This CDR3 region has 14 residues. V was shortened by 0 bases and J by 7 bases, with 13 bases between the two germline ends. The CDR3 spells CASSLAYPWVEQYF. CDR3 nucleotide sequence: TGTGCCAGCAGCTTAGCCTACCCGTGGGTGGAGCAGTACTTC.

This rearrangement joins TRBV5-1 to TRBJ2-3; D is undetermined. The CDR3 length is 13 residues. Germline lookup yields CDR1 SGHRS and CDR2 YFSETQ. Trimming took off 4 bases at V and 4 bases at J, with 10 bases between the two ends. DNA of the CDR3: TGCGCCAGCAGCAGCTCGGTCTCAGATACGCAGTATTTT. The encoded protein is CASSSSVSDTQYF.

V gene TRBV6-1 combines with J gene TRBJ2-1; the D is unclear. Per germline, CDR1 MNHNS and CDR2 SASEGT. V lost 2 bases and J 4 bases, leaving 6 bases between the germline ends. The CDR3 runs 13 residues. The CDR3 coding sequence is TGTGCCAGCAGTGAAATTGGGTACAATGAGCAGTTCTTC. Translated, it gives CASSEIGYNEQFF.

The DNA for the CDR3 is TGTGCCAGCAGCGCAGGGCGGGGAGAGACCCAGTACTTC. Protein product: CASSAGRGETQYF. The chain links TRBV2 to TRBJ2-5, with D possibly being TRBD2 (6 bases). This CDR3 is 13 amino acids long. V lost 6 bases and J lost 4, with 12 bases in between. Germline lookup yields CDR1 SNHLY and CDR2 FYNNEI.

CDR3 in DNA: TGTGCCAGCATCACACAGGGTGAGAGTGGCTACACCTTC. The encoded protein is CASITQGESGYTF. The chain recombines TRBV6-5 with TRBJ1-2; D possibly corresponds to TRBD1 (6 bases). Germline-derived CDR1 and CDR2 are MNHEY and SVGAGI. V was trimmed by 7 bases and J by 7 bases, leaving 16 bases between them. The CDR3 runs 13 residues.

This rearrangement joins TRBV6-6 to TRBJ2-3, with TRBD2 matching 11 bases. With 6 bases clipped from V and 5 bases from J, the junction kept 10 bases outside the gene matches. CDR3 length: 16 residues. Germline V gene lookup returns CDR1 MNHNY and CDR2 SVGAGI (reference sequence). CDR3: CASRTLAGGPIDTQYF. CDR3 sequence (DNA): TGTGCCAGCAGAACTTTAGCGGGAGGGCCGATAGATACGCAGTATTTT.

The chain couples TRBV6-5 to TRBJ2-7, with a tentative D call TRBD1 (5 bases). V lost 6 bases to trimming and J lost 5 bases, with 20 bases between them. The CDR3 is 15 residues long. CDR1 MNHEY and CDR2 SVGAGI come from the germline V gene. CDR3 sequence (DNA): TGTGCCAGCAGGGAGACAGTTCTGGGGTTCCACGAGCAGTACGTC. Protein product: CASRETVLGFHEQYV.

This clone is a singleton in its sample. The chain recombines TRBV5-6 with TRBJ1-2, with D perhaps TRBD1 (5 bases). The length of the CDR3 is 15 residues. The germline gives CDR1 SGHDT, CDR2 YYEEEE. V was trimmed by 2 bases and J by 1 base, leaving 12 bases between them. CDR3 sequence: CASSLRDRINYGYTF. In DNA form, the CDR3 reads TGTGCCAGCAGCTTAAGGGACCGAATTAACTATGGCTACACCTTC.

This chain joins TRBV23-1 and TRBJ1-2, with a weak D call TRBD1 (5 bases). TRBV23-1 is classed as an ORF, of uncertain function. V lost 0 bases and J lost 6, with 20 bases in between. The CDR3 length is 17 residues. CDR3 in DNA: TGCGCCAGCAGTCAATCGAAAGGGGCTTCGTGGGTAGATGGCTACACCTTC. Protein sequence: CASSQSKGASWVDGYTF.

J is TRBJ1-4 and V is TRBV27; 8 bases fit TRBD1. The CDR3 length is 17 residues. V shed 5 bases and J 0 bases; nucleotides not matched to a gene: 8. Germline V lookup: CDR1 MNHEY, CDR2 SMNVEV (reference sequence). Here the CDR3 reads CASSPPGQVTTNEKLFF. The CDR3 DNA is TGTGCCAGCAGTCCTCCGGGACAGGTAACAACTAATGAAAAACTGTTTTTT.

The chain recombines TRBV2 with TRBJ2-3, with 14 nucleotides matching TRBD2. V lost 4 bases and J lost 1; bases outside the gene matches: 1. The CDR3 totals 16 residues. In germline, CDR1 is SNHLY, CDR2 FYNNEI. The CDR3 is CASSGGLAGGTDTQYF. The CDR3 coding sequence is TGTGCCAGCAGTGGGGGACTAGCGGGAGGCACAGATACGCAGTATTTT.